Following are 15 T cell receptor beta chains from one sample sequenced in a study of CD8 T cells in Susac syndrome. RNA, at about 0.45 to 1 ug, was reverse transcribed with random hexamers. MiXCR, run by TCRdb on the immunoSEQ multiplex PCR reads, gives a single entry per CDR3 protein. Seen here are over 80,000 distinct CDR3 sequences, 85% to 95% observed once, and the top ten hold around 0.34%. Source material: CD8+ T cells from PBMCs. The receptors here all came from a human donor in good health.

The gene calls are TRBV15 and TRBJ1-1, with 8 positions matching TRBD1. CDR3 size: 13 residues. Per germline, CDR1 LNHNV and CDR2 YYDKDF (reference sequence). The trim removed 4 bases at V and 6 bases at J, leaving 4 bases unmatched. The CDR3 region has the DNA TGTGCCACCAGCACCTGGACAGGGCCTGAAGCTTTCTTT. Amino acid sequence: CATSTWTGPEAFF.

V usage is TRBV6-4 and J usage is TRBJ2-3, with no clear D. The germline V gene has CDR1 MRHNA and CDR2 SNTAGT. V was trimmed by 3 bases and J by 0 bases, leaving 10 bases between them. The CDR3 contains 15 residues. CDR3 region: CASSERALSTDTQYF. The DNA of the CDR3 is TGTGCCAGCAGTGAACGGGCGCTAAGCACAGATACGCAGTATTTT.

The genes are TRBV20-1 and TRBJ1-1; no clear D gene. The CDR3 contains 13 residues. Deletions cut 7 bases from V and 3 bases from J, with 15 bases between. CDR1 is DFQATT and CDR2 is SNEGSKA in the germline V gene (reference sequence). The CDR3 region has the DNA TGCAGTGTCGACAAGTTGAGTCACACTGAAGCTTTCTTT. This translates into CSVDKLSHTEAFF.

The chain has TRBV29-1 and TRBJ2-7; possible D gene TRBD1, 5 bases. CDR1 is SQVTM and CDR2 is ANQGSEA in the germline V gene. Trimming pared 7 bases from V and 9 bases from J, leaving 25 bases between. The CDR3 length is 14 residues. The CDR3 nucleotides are TGCAGCGCCATCCTTCCCCGACAGATAGAAGGGCAGTACTTC. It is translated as CSAILPRQIEGQYF.

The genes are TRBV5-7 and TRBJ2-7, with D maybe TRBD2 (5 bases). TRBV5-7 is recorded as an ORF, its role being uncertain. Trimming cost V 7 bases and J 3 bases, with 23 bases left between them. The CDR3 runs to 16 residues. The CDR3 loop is CASRYRGQEVDYEQYF. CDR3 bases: TGTGCCAGCCGCTACCGAGGCCAGGAGGTGGACTACGAGCAGTACTTC.

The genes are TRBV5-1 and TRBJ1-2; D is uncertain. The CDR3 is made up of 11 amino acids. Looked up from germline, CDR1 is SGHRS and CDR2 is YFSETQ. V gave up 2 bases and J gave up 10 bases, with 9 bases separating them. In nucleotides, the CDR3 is TGCGCCAGCAGCTTCGCCGGGAACTACACCTTC. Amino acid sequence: CASSFAGNYTF.

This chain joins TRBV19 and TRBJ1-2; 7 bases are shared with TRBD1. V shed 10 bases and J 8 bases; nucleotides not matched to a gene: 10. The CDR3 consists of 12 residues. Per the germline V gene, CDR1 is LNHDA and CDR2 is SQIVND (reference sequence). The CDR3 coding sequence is TGTGCCACCAGGACAGGAATATGGGGCTACACCTTC. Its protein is CATRTGIWGYTF.

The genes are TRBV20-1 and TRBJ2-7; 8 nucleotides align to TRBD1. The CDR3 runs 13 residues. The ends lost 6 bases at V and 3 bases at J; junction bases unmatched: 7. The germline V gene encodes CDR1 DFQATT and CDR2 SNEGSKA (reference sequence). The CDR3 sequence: CSAVTGDIYEQYF. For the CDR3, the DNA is TGCAGTGCGGTGACAGGGGATATCTACGAGCAGTACTTC.

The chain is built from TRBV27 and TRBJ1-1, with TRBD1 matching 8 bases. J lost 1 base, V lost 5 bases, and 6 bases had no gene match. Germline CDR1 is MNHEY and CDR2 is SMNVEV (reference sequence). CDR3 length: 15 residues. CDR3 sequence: CASSETGTGNTEAFF. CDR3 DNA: TGTGCCAGCAGTGAAACCGGGACAGGGAACACTGAAGCTTTCTTT.

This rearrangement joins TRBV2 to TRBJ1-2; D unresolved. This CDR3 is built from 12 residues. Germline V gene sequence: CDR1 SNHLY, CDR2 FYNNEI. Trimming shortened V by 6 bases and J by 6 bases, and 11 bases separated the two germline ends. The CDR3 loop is CASSGSFNGYTF. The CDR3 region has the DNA TGTGCCAGCAGCGGGAGTTTTAATGGCTACACCTTC. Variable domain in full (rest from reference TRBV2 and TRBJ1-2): EPEVTQTPSHQVTQMGQEVILRCVPISNHLYFYWYRQILGQKVEFLVSFYNNEISEKSEIFDDQFSVERPDGSNFTLKIRSTKLEDSAMYFCASSGSFNGYTFGSGTRLTVV.

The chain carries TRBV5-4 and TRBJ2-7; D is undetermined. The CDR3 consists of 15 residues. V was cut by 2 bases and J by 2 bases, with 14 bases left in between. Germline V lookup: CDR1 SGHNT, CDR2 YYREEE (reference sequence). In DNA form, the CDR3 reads TGTGCCAGCAGCTTCGATGAAGGAAACCCCTACGAGCAGTACTTC. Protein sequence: CASSFDEGNPYEQYF.

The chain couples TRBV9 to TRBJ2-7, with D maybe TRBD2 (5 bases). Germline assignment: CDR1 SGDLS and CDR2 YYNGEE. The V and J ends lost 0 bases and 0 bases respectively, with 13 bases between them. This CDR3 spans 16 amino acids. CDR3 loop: CASSVDGSASSYEQYF. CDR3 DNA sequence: TGTGCCAGCAGCGTAGATGGTAGCGCTAGCTCCTACGAGCAGTACTTC.

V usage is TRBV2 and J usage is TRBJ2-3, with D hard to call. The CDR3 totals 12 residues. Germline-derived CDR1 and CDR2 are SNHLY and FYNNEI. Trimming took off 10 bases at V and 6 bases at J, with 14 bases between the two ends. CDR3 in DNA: TGTGCCATCATTCAGCCCGGGGATACGCAGTATTTT. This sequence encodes CAIIQPGDTQYF.

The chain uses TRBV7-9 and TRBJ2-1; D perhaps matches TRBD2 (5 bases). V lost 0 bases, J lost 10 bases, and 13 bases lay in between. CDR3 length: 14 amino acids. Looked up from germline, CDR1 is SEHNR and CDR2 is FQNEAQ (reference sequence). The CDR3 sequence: CASSLAQLGKEQFF. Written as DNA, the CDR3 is TGTGCCAGCAGCTTAGCGCAACTAGGCAAGGAGCAGTTCTTC.

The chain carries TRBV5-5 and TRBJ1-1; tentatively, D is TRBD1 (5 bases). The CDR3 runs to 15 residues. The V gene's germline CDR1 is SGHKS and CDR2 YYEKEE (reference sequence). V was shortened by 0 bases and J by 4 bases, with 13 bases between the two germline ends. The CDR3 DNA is TGTGCCAGCAGCTTGGTCTGGCAGGGAGGCACTGAAGCTTTCTTT. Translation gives CASSLVWQGGTEAFF.